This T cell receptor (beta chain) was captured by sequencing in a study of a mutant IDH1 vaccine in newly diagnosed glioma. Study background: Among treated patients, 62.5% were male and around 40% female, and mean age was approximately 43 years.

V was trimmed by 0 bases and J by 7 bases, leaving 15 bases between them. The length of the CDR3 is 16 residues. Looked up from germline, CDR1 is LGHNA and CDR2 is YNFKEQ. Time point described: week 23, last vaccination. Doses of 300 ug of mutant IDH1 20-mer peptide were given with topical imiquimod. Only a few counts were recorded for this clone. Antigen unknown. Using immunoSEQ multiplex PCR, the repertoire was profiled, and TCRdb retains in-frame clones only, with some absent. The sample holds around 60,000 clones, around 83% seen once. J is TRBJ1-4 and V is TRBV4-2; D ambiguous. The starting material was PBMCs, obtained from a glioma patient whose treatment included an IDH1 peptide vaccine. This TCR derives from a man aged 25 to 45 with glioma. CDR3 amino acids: CASSQDLTGLREKLFF. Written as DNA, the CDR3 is TGTGCCAGCAGCCAAGATTTGACCGGCTTGCGTGAAAAACTGTTTTTT.